The present T cell receptor (beta chain) was sequenced within a study of CD8 T cells in ankylosing spondylitis. Each TCR beta library was made by quantitative 5'-RACE that incorporated molecular barcodes. TCRdb reprocessed the 5' RACE reads with MiXCR, giving one entry per CDR3 protein. The table includes around 180,000 distinct CDR3 sequences, roughly 13% detected once. This clonotype was counted ten times or more. Sequencing was done on a sample of blood, either unsorted or a sorted T cell fraction (not recorded which). The TCR originated in a female donor with ankylosing spondylitis or in good health (not recorded which).

In DNA, the CDR3 is TGTGCCACCAGTGATGGCAGGGCTACCATTCAGTACTTC. It yields the protein CATSDGRATIQYF. This rearrangement joins TRBV24-1 to TRBJ2-4; D is perhaps TRBD1 (5 bases). V lost 3 bases and J 9 bases, leaving 11 bases between the germline ends. CDR3 length: 13 amino acids. CDR1 and CDR2 (germline): KGHDR, SFDVKD.